These 2 T cell receptor beta chains were sequenced from one sample in a study of monozygotic twins with cystic fibrosis. Clones were sequenced by immunoSEQ multiplex PCR, and TCRdb holds only the in-frame ones, with some missing. The sample lists tens of thousands of clones, roughly 96% occurring once. The sample taken for sequencing was blood. The receptors were sampled from a girl aged 2-10 years with cystic fibrosis.

The chain has TRBV7-9 and TRBJ2-5; no clear D. Germline V CDR1 and CDR2: SEHNR, FQNEAQ (reference sequence). V was cut by 5 bases and J by 7 bases, with 17 bases left in between. The CDR3 is 14 amino acids. The CDR3 DNA reads as TGTGCCAGCAGCCCCTTGGCCGTTCCGGGGACCCAGTACTTC. This encodes CASSPLAVPGTQYF. The whole variable domain, filled in from reference TRBV7-9 and TRBJ2-5, reads DTGVSQNPRHKITKRGQNVTFRCDPISEHNRLYWYRQTLGQGPEFLTYFQNEAQLEKSRLLSDRFSAERPKGSFSTLEIQRTEQGDSAMYLCASSPLAVPGTQYFGPGTRLLVL.

The chain uses TRBV5-1 and TRBJ2-2, with TRBD1 as a possible D gene (6 bases). Germline values: CDR1 SGHRS, CDR2 YFSETQ. The V end was cut by 4 bases, the J end by 8 bases, with 15 bases between. The CDR3 totals 14 residues. CDR3 sequence: CASSASQGPGELFF. CDR3 DNA sequence: TGCGCCAGCAGCGCGAGTCAGGGGCCTGGGGAGCTGTTTTTT.